This is a list of T cell receptor beta chains from one sample in a study of response to subunit inactivated influenza vaccine. TCRdb re-derived calls from the RT-PCR reads in MiXCR, one entry per CDR3 protein. The data contain some 550,000 distinct CDR3 sequences, roughly 23% of them singletons. These data also featured in a second study, about T cells expressing NK-cell markers.

Here the sequenced sample was CD4+ T cells sorted from PBMCs, taken 11 to 12 days after vaccination. The receptors here all came from a man aged 45-65 years who received an inactivated influenza vaccine. Both conserved end residues are part of each CDR3. The order of the fields is J gene, clone size, V gene, D gene, CDR3 DNA, CDR3 protein. The D gene is left open where the match is weak. Expanded clones are given a class, and other clones once, few, many or no size at all.

J: TRBJ1-4
size: few
V: TRBV6-1
D: -
DNA: TGTGCCAGCAGTGGGGCTGCAACTAATGAAAAACTGTTTTTT
CDR3: CASSGAATNEKLFF

J: TRBJ1-1
size: -
V: TRBV24-1
D: -
DNA: TGTGCCACCAGTGATACCCGAAGGGGGGGCACTGAAGCTTTCTTT
CDR3: CATSDTRRGGTEAFF

J: TRBJ2-2
size: -
V: TRBV5-5
D: -
DNA: TGTGCCAGCAGCTCCCTAGCGACGGGTACCGGGGAGCTGTTTTTT
CDR3: CASSSLATGTGELFF

J: TRBJ1-4
size: -
V: TRBV28
D: -
DNA: TGTGCCAGCAGTTTAATGGGGGGAGAACGGGTAGGAAAACTGTTTTTT
CDR3: CASSLMGGERVGKLFF

J: TRBJ2-5
size: many
V: TRBV20-1
D: -
DNA: TGCAGTGCTAGTACCTCAGGGTTGGAGACCCAGTACTTC
CDR3: CSASTSGLETQYF

J: TRBJ2-7
size: -
V: TRBV10-3
D: -
DNA: TGTGCCATCAGTGTTTCCGGGATTCCCCTCTACGAGCAGTACTTC
CDR3: CAISVSGIPLYEQYF

J: TRBJ2-5
size: once
V: TRBV7-2
D: -
DNA: TGTGCCAGCAGCCCCAGCGCCGTAGAGACCCAGTACTTC
CDR3: CASSPSAVETQYF

J: TRBJ2-7
size: many
V: TRBV3-1
D: -
DNA: TGTGCCAGCAGCCAAGCGCACGAGCAGTACTTC
CDR3: CASSQAHEQYF

J: TRBJ2-1
size: few
V: TRBV28
D: TRBD2
DNA: TGTGCCAGCAGTTTAAGGGTAGCGGGAGAGGGGGATGAGCAGTTCTTC
CDR3: CASSLRVAGEGDEQFF

J: TRBJ1-5
size: few
V: TRBV11-2
D: -
DNA: TGTGCCAGCAGCCTAAGTGAAGGGAGGGGACAGCCCCAGCATTTT
CDR3: CASSLSEGRGQPQHF

J: TRBJ2-5
size: few
V: TRBV20-1
D: -
DNA: TGCAGTGCTAGAGCCACAGGGAGAGAGACCCAGTACTTC
CDR3: CSARATGRETQYF

J: TRBJ2-2
size: few
V: TRBV6-2/TRBV6-3
D: -
DNA: TGTGCCAGCACCCAAAGGGGGGCTCCGAACACCGGGGAGCTGTTTTTT
CDR3: CASTQRGAPNTGELFF

J: TRBJ2-3
size: few
V: TRBV29-1
D: -
DNA: TGCAGCCTAACTACAGGGACAGATACGCAGTATTTT
CDR3: CSLTTGTDTQYF

J: TRBJ2-4
size: many
V: TRBV11-2
D: TRBD2
DNA: TGTGGACTAGCGGCGGACATTCAGTACTTC
CDR3: CGLAADIQYF

J: TRBJ2-7
size: once
V: TRBV24-1
D: -
DNA: TGTGCCACCAGTGATCCCGGGAACTACGAGCAGTACTTC
CDR3: CATSDPGNYEQYF

J: TRBJ2-5
size: many
V: TRBV7-9
D: TRBD2
DNA: TGTGCCAGCACTCTAGCGGGGGTGAAAGAGACCCAGTACTTC
CDR3: CASTLAGVKETQYF

J: TRBJ1-3
size: -
V: TRBV10-2
D: -
DNA: TGCGCCAGCAAAACAGGCCTGGAGCGTTCTGGAAACACCATATATTTT
CDR3: CASKTGLERSGNTIYF

J: TRBJ2-3
size: -
V: TRBV28
D: TRBD1
DNA: TGTGCCAGCAGTTCCCCCGGGACAGGGTGGACAGATACGCAGTATTTT
CDR3: CASSSPGTGWTDTQYF

J: TRBJ1-2
size: -
V: TRBV12-3/TRBV12-4
D: -
DNA: TGTGCCAGCAGTTTGGTACAGGAGTATGGCTACACCTTC
CDR3: CASSLVQEYGYTF

J: TRBJ2-1
size: few
V: TRBV6-2/TRBV6-3
D: TRBD2
DNA: TGTGCCAGCAGACCTAGCGGTCGGATCTACAATGAGCAGTTCTTC
CDR3: CASRPSGRIYNEQFF

J: TRBJ2-3
size: many
V: TRBV12-3/TRBV12-4
D: -
DNA: TGTGCCAGCAGTTTAATAGGGGCAGATACGCAGTATTTT
CDR3: CASSLIGADTQYF

J: TRBJ2-7
size: -
V: TRBV20-1
D: -
DNA: TGCAGTGCTAGGATAGGGCCGTCCTACGAGCAGTACTTC
CDR3: CSARIGPSYEQYF

J: TRBJ1-6
size: -
V: TRBV7-3
D: -
DNA: TGTGCCAGCAGCTTAAAAGCCAATTCACCCCTCCACTTT
CDR3: CASSLKANSPLHF

J: TRBJ1-3
size: -
V: TRBV29-1
D: TRBD1
DNA: TGCAGCGTACAGGGGCCTGGAAACACCATATATTTT
CDR3: CSVQGPGNTIYF

J: TRBJ1-4
size: -
V: TRBV28
D: -
DNA: TGTGCCAGCAGGAATGTGCTCGGGGGGTCTAATGAAAAACTGTTTTTT
CDR3: CASRNVLGGSNEKLFF

J: TRBJ2-4
size: -
V: TRBV11-3
D: -
DNA: TGTGCCTTCGGGACAGCCAAAAACATTCAGTACTTC
CDR3: CAFGTAKNIQYF

J: TRBJ1-4
size: few
V: TRBV12-3/TRBV12-4
D: -
DNA: TGTGCCAGCTCGGAGGAGGGGTGGGAGGCCGCCAATGAAAAACTGTTTTTT
CDR3: CASSEEGWEAANEKLFF

J: TRBJ2-6
size: few
V: TRBV15
D: -
DNA: TGTGCCACCAGCACAGGGCTGTCCTGGGGGGCCAACGTCCTGACTTTC
CDR3: CATSTGLSWGANVLTF

J: TRBJ2-5
size: once
V: TRBV25-1
D: -
DNA: TGTGCCAGCAGTCCCCAAGGGCTCCATCACCAAGAGACCCAGCACTTC
CDR3: CASSPQGLHHQETQHF

J: TRBJ2-7
size: few
V: TRBV25-1
D: TRBD1
DNA: TGTGCCAGCAGCACACTCCGGACAGGGTTTTCGTACGAGCAGTACTTC
CDR3: CASSTLRTGFSYEQYF

J: TRBJ1-1
size: -
V: TRBV7-9
D: -
DNA: TGTGCCAGCAGCTTAGGTAGAGGGCAACCTGAAGCTTTCTTT
CDR3: CASSLGRGQPEAFF

J: TRBJ1-1
size: few
V: TRBV3-1
D: -
DNA: TGTGCCAGCAGCCAAGTCGGGGGGGAAACTGAAGCTTTCTTT
CDR3: CASSQVGGETEAFF

J: TRBJ2-1
size: few
V: TRBV6-2/TRBV6-3
D: TRBD2
DNA: TGTGCCAGCACCAACCCCAGCGGGAGTCCCTACAATGAGCAGTTCTTC
CDR3: CASTNPSGSPYNEQFF

J: TRBJ2-2
size: -
V: TRBV15
D: TRBD2
DNA: TGTGCCACTACAAACGGACTAGCGGGGAGCTCCGGGGAGCTGTTTTTT
CDR3: CATTNGLAGSSGELFF

J: TRBJ2-3
size: few
V: TRBV5-1
D: -
DNA: TGCGCCAGCAGCGTAGGTTCCCCCAGCACAGATACGCAGTATTTT
CDR3: CASSVGSPSTDTQYF

J: TRBJ1-2
size: many
V: TRBV12-3/TRBV12-4
D: TRBD1
DNA: TGTGCCAGCAGCCGTAACAGGGGAGGCTACACCTTC
CDR3: CASSRNRGGYTF

J: TRBJ2-2
size: few
V: TRBV10-3
D: TRBD2
DNA: TGTGCCATCAGTGTAGCGGGAGGACTCACCGGGGAGCTGTTTTTT
CDR3: CAISVAGGLTGELFF

J: TRBJ2-5
size: -
V: TRBV28
D: TRBD2
DNA: TGTGCCAGCAGTTCCACCGGGGGGGCCACCGAGACCCAGTACTTC
CDR3: CASSSTGGATETQYF

J: TRBJ2-7
size: once
V: TRBV6-1
D: TRBD1
DNA: TGTGCCAGCCATCGACAGGGACCCACCTACGAGCAGTACTTC
CDR3: CASHRQGPTYEQYF

J: TRBJ1-5
size: -
V: TRBV4-2
D: -
DNA: TGTGCCAGCAGCCAAGACTTTAGCAATCAGCCCCAGCATTTT
CDR3: CASSQDFSNQPQHF

J: TRBJ2-3
size: many
V: TRBV6-5
D: -
DNA: TGTGCCAGCAGTTACGATCGGGCAGGAACCGACACAGATACGCAGTATTTT
CDR3: CASSYDRAGTDTDTQYF

J: TRBJ1-2
size: many
V: TRBV28
D: -
DNA: TGTGCCAGCAGTAGCTCTGGTTGGAGGGGGAAAACTTCTAACTATGGCTACACCTTC
CDR3: CASSSSGWRGKTSNYGYTF

J: TRBJ2-3
size: few
V: TRBV5-5
D: -
DNA: TGTGCCAGCAGCTTCGGACTACCGAACACAGATACGCAGTATTTT
CDR3: CASSFGLPNTDTQYF

J: TRBJ1-4
size: few
V: TRBV5-6
D: -
DNA: TGTGCCAGCAGCGCTCCAACTAATGAAAAACTGTTTTTT
CDR3: CASSAPTNEKLFF

J: TRBJ2-3
size: many
V: TRBV10-3
D: -
DNA: TGTGCCATCAGTGAAAGCACAGATACGCAGTATTTT
CDR3: CAISESTDTQYF

J: TRBJ1-3
size: few
V: TRBV9
D: TRBD1
DNA: TGTGCCAGCAGCGCCCGGGACAGGGCTGCCCGTACCATATATTTT
CDR3: CASSARDRAARTIYF

J: TRBJ1-4
size: many
V: TRBV20-1
D: -
DNA: TGCAGTGCTAGAAGAGGACAGTTTGCAACTAATGAAAAACTGTTTTTT
CDR3: CSARRGQFATNEKLFF

J: TRBJ2-3
size: -
V: TRBV7-2
D: TRBD2
DNA: TGTGCCAGCAGCCTTACTAGCGGGGGTGGCACAGATACGCAGTATTTT
CDR3: CASSLTSGGGTDTQYF

J: TRBJ1-1
size: -
V: TRBV18
D: -
DNA: TGTGCCAGCTCACAATTTAAAATGAACACTGAAGCTTTCTTT
CDR3: CASSQFKMNTEAFF

J: TRBJ2-3
size: -
V: TRBV24-1
D: TRBD2
DNA: TGTGCCACCAGTTCCCCTAGCGGGATGACAGATACGCAGTATTTT
CDR3: CATSSPSGMTDTQYF

J: TRBJ2-7
size: few
V: TRBV5-1
D: -
DNA: TGCGCCAGCAGCTTGGGACAGGCCTTCTCCTACGAGCAGTACTTC
CDR3: CASSLGQAFSYEQYF

J: TRBJ2-2
size: many
V: TRBV24-1
D: TRBD1
DNA: TGTGCCACCCGAGCCGGGACAGACAACACCGGGGAGCTGTTTTTT
CDR3: CATRAGTDNTGELFF

J: TRBJ1-1
size: -
V: TRBV28
D: TRBD1
DNA: TGTGCCAGCAGGAACTCAGGGGGGACGGACACTGAAGCTTTCTTT
CDR3: CASRNSGGTDTEAFF

J: TRBJ2-2
size: -
V: TRBV3-1
D: -
DNA: TGTGCCAGCAGCCAAAATGTTGCGGTTAACACCGGGGAGCTGTTTTTT
CDR3: CASSQNVAVNTGELFF

J: TRBJ2-7
size: few
V: TRBV28
D: TRBD2
DNA: TGTGCCAGCAGTTTGGGCCTAGCGGGGCTCTCCTACGAGCAGTACTTC
CDR3: CASSLGLAGLSYEQYF